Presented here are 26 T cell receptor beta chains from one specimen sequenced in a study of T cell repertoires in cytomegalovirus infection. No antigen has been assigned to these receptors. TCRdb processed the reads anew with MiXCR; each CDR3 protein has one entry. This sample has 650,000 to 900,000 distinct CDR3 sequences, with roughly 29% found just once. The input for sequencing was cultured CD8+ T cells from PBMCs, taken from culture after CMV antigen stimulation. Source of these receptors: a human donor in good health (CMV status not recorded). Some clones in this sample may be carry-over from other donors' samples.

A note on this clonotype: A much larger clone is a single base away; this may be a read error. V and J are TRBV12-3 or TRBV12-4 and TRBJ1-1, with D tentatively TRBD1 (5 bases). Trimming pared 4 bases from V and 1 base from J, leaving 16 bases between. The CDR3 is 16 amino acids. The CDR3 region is CASSSLLITGNTEAFF. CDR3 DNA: TGTGCCAGCAGTTCCCTCCTCATCACAGGGAACACTGAAGCTTTCTTT.

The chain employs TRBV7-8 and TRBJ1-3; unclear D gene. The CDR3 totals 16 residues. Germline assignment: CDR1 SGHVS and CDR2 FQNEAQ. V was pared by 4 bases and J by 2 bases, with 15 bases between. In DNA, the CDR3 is TGTGCCAGCAGCTACAAAACCGGGAGTCCTGGAAACACCATATATTTT. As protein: CASSYKTGSPGNTIYF.

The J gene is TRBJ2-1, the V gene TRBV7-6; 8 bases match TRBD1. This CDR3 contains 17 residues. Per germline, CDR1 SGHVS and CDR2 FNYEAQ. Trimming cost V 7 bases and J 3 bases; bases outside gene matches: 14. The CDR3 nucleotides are TGTGCCAGCAACTTCAAAACCGGGACAGGACGCTACAATGAGCAGTTCTTC. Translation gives CASNFKTGTGRYNEQFF. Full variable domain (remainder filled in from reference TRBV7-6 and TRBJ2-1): GAGVSQSPRYKVTKRGQDVALRCDPISGHVSLYWYRQALGQGPEFLTYFNYEAQQDKSGLPNDRFSAERPEGSISTLTIQRTEQRDSAMYRCASNFKTGTGRYNEQFFGPGTRLTVL.

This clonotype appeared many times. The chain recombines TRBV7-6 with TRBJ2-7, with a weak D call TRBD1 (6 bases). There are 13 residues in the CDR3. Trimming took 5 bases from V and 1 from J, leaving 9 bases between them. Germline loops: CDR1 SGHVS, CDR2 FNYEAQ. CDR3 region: CASSKTGSYEQYF. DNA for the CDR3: TGTGCCAGCAGCAAGACAGGATCCTACGAGCAGTACTTC.

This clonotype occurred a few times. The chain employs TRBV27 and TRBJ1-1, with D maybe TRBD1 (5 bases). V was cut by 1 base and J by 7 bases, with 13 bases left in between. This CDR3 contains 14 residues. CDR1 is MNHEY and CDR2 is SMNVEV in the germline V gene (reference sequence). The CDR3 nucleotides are TGTGCCAGCAGTTTATTCCGGGGCCCTGATGAAGCTTTCTTT. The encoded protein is CASSLFRGPDEAFF.

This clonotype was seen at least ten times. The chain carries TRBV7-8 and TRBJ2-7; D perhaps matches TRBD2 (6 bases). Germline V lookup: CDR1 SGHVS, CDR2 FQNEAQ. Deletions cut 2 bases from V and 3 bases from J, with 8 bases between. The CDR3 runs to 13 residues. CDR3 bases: TGTGCCAGCAGCTTATTCGGGGGCTACGAGCAGTACGTC. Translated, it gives CASSLFGGYEQYV.

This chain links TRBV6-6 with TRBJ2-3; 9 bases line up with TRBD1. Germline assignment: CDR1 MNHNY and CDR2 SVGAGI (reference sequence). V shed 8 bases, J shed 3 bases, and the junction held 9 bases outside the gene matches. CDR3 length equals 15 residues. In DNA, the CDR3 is TGTGCCAGCTCGGAACCGGGACAGGGTACAGATACGCAGTATTTT. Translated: CASSEPGQGTDTQYF.

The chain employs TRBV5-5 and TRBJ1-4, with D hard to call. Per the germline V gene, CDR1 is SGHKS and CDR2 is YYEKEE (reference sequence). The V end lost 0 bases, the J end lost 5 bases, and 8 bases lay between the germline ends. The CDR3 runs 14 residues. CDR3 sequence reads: CASSLVLGNEKLFF. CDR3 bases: TGTGCCAGCAGCTTGGTGCTGGGGAATGAAAAACTGTTTTTT.

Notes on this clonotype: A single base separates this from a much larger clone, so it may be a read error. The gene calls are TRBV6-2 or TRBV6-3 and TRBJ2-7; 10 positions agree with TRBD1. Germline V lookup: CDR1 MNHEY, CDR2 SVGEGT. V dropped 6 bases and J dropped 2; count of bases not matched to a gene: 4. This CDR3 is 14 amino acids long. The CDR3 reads CASRFGQGAYEQYV. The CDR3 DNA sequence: TGTGCCAGCAGGTTTGGACAGGGGGCCTACGAGCAGTACGTC.

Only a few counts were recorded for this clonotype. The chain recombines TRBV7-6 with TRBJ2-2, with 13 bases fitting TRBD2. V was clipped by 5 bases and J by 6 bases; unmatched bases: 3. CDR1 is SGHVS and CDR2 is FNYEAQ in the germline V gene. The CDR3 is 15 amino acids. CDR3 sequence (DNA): TGTGCCAGCAGCCCGGGACTAGCGGGGTCCGGGGAGCTGTTTTTT. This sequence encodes CASSPGLAGSGELFF. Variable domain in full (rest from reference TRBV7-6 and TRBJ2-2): GAGVSQSPRYKVTKRGQDVALRCDPISGHVSLYWYRQALGQGPEFLTYFNYEAQQDKSGLPNDRFSAERPEGSISTLTIQRTEQRDSAMYRCASSPGLAGSGELFFGEGSRLTVL.

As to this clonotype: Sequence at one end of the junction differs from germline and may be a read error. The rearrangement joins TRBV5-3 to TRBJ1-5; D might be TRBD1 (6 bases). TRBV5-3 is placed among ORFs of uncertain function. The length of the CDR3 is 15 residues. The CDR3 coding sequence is TGTGCCAGCAGCTTGTTGAGACAGGCTAATCAGCCCCAGCATTTT. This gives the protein CASSLLRQANQPQHF.

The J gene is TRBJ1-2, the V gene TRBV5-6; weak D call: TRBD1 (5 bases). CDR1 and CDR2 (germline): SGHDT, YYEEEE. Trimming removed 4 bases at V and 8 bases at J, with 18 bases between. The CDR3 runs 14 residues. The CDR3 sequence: CASSPGTASLGYTF. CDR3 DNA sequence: TGTGCCAGCAGCCCCGGGACCGCTAGCCTGGGCTACACCTTC.

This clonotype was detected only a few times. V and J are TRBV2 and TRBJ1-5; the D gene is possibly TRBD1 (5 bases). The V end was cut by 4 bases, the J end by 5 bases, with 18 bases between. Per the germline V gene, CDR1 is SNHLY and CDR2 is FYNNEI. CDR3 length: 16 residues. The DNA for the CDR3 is TGTGCCAGCAGTGGACCAGCGACAGCTTCCGATCAGCCCCAGCATTTT. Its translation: CASSGPATASDQPQHF.

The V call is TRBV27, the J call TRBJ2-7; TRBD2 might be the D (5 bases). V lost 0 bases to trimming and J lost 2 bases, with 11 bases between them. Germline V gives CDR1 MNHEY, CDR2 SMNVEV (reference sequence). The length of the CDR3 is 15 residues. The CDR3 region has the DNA TGTGCCAGCAGTTTATCGATGCTAGCTCCCTACGAGCAGTACGTC. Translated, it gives CASSLSMLAPYEQYV.

The CDR3: CASSQGQGERQPQHF. As DNA, the CDR3 is TGCGCCAGCAGCCAGGGACAGGGGGAAAGGCAGCCCCAGCATTTT. The chain links TRBV4-1 to TRBJ1-5; 11 bases are shared with TRBD1. The CDR3 runs to 15 residues. The V gene's germline CDR1 is MGHRA and CDR2 YSYEKL. The trim removed 3 bases at V and 7 bases at J, leaving 5 bases unmatched.

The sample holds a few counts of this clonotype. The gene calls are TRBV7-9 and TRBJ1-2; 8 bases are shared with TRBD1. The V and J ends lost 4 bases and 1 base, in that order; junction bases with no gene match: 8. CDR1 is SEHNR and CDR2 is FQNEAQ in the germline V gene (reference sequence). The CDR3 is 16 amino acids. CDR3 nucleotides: TGTGCCAGCAGCTCGGCAGGGGGCGCGAATAACTATGGCTACACCTTC. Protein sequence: CASSSAGGANNYGYTF.

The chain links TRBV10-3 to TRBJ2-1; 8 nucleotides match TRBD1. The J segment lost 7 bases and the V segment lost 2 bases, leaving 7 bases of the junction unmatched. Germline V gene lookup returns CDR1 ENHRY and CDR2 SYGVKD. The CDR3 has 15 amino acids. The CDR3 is CAISERGDRINEQFF. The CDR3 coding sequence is TGTGCCATCAGTGAGAGGGGGGACAGGATAAATGAGCAGTTCTTC.

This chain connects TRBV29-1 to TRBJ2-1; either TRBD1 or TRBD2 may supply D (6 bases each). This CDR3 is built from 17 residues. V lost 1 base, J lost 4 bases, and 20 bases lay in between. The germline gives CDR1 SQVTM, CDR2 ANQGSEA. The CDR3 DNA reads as TGCAGCGTTGAAGGGGGGAGGCCAGGGGTGAGTTACAATGAGCAGTTCTTC. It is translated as CSVEGGRPGVSYNEQFF.

The CDR3, as DNA: TGTGCCAGCAGCCCTCCGGGACTAGCGGGGGGCCCACCCTACAATGAGCAGTTCTTC. It codes for CASSPPGLAGGPPYNEQFF. V is TRBV7-9 and J is TRBJ2-1; 15 bases are a match to TRBD2. CDR3 size: 19 residues. Trimming took 5 bases from V and 2 from J; bases not matched to a gene: 10. CDR1 is SEHNR and CDR2 is FQNEAQ in the germline V gene (reference sequence).

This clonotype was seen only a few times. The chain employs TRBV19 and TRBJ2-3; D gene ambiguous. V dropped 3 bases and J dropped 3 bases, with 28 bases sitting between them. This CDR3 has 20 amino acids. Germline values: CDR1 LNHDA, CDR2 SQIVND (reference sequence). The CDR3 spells CASSIEDPPWVSSPTDTQYF. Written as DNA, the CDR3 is TGTGCCAGTAGTATCGAAGACCCGCCGTGGGTCTCGAGCCCGACAGATACGCAGTATTTT.

The CDR3 sequence is CATSREGLAGPTDTQYF. The CDR3 nucleotides read TGTGCCACCAGCAGAGAGGGACTAGCGGGGCCCACAGATACGCAGTATTTT. The V call is TRBV15, the J call TRBJ2-3; 13 bases line up with TRBD2. The CDR3 sequence is 17 residues long. V was clipped by 0 bases and J by 2 bases; unmatched bases: 2. Germline V gene sequence: CDR1 LNHNV, CDR2 YYDKDF (reference sequence).

CDR3 amino acids: CASGTDYEQYF. The CDR3 DNA is TGTGCCAGCGGGACAGACTACGAGCAGTACTTC. The J gene is TRBJ2-7, the V gene TRBV28; 7 nucleotides agree with TRBD1. Germline V gene lookup returns CDR1 MDHEN and CDR2 SYDVKM. The length of the CDR3 is 11 residues. Trimming cost V 8 bases and J 3 bases; bases outside gene matches: 1.

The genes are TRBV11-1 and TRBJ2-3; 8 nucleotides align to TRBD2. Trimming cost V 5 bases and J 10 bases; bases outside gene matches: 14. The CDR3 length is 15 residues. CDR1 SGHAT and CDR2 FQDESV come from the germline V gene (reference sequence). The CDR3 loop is CASSISGGPRNAQYF. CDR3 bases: TGTGCCAGCAGCATCTCGGGGGGGCCGAGGAATGCGCAGTATTTT.

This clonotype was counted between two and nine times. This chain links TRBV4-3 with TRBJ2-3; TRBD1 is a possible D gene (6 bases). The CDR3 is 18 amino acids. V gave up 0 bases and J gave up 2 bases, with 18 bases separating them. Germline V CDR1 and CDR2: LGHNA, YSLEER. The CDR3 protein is CASSQDNVKGQNTDTQYF. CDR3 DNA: TGCGCCAGCAGCCAAGATAACGTAAAAGGACAGAACACAGATACGCAGTATTTT.

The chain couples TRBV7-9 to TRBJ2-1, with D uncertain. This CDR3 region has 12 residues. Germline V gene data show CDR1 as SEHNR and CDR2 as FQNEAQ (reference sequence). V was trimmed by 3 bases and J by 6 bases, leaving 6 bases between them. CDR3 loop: CASSFETNEQFF. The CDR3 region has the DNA TGTGCCAGCAGCTTCGAGACCAATGAGCAGTTCTTC.

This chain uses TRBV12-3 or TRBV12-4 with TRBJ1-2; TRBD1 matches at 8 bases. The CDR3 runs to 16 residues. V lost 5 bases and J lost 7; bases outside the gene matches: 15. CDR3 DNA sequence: TGTGCCAGCAGTCCATTTAGCCCCCAGGGGGCGCTTGGCTACACCTTC. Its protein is CASSPFSPQGALGYTF.